This T cell receptor beta chain was sequenced in a study of blood T cell repertoires in COVID-19. Looking at the study overall: Specimens from acute and convalescent COVID-19 originated in the United States, Italy and Spain. In each case, the material was cDNA or gDNA derived from T cells, B-cell-depleted T cells, or PBMCs.

In the original workflow: Reference gene primer amplification yielded estimated nucleated cell counts. TCRdb's copy holds only in-frame clones and misses some; the assay was immunoSEQ multiplex PCR. That table gives V, J and clone size, and the DNA gave D and trimming. The sample holds roughly 150,000 clones, approximately 80% seen once. The length of the CDR3 is 15 residues. Between the trimmed V and J ends, which lost 6 bases and 0 bases, there was a span of 12 bases. Germline CDR1 MNHEY, CDR2 SVGEGT. The chain is built from TRBV6-2 or TRBV6-3 and TRBJ1-5, with D tentatively TRBD1 (5 bases). What was sequenced was PBMCs or T cells enriched from blood (not recorded which). This sequence originates from a man in his 70s who had been exposed to COVID-19. The chain's CDR3 is CASSLGHPSNQPQHF. Written as DNA, the CDR3 is TGTGCCAGCAGCTTAGGACACCCTAGCAATCAGCCCCAGCATTTT.